Below, 30 T cell receptor beta chains from the same sample are listed, as sequenced in a study of T cells in Graves' hyperthyroidism and ophthalmopathy. Researchers amplified the TCR beta CDR3 regions from RNA transcripts. The HTBI primer set served for first-round RT-PCR of the TCR CDR3. TCRdb recomputed calls from the multiplex PCR reads with MiXCR, one row per CDR3 protein. The sample includes roughly 500,000 distinct CDR3 sequences, roughly 45% of them seen just once. Specimen: peripheral blood or thyroid tissue (not recorded which). The receptors originated from an adult woman with Graves' disease, either hyperthyroidism or ophthalmopathy (not recorded which).

This clonotype was picked up a small number of times. The chain carries TRBV20-1 and TRBJ2-7; D is undetermined. Per germline, CDR1 DFQATT and CDR2 SNEGSKA (reference sequence). The CDR3 runs 14 residues. Trimming cost V 7 bases and J 0 bases, with 16 bases left between them. In DNA form, the CDR3 reads TGCAGTGGGCGAAGGCCCAGGAGCTCCTACGAGCAGTACTTC. It codes for CSGRRPRSSYEQYF.

In its sample, this clonotype was seen many times. The rearrangement uses TRBV20-1 and TRBJ1-2, with D hard to call. Trimming pared 1 base from V and 2 bases from J, leaving 5 bases between. Germline CDR1 is DFQATT and CDR2 is SNEGSKA (reference sequence). There are 12 residues in the CDR3. The CDR3 region is CSARGMNYGYTF. The CDR3 DNA is TGCAGTGCTAGAGGAATGAACTATGGCTACACCTTC.

Comment on this clonotype: Germline is not matched at one junction end, which may reflect a read error. J is TRBJ1-4 and V is TRBV5-1; D unresolved. The germline V gene encodes CDR1 SGHRS and CDR2 YFSETQ. The CDR3 consists of 14 residues. CDR3 protein: CASSLEATSEKLFF. The DNA of the CDR3 is TGCGCCAGCAGCTTGGAAGCGACTAGTGAAAAACTGTTTTTT.

The gene calls are TRBV2 and TRBJ1-5; D is unresolved. The CDR3 runs 13 residues. The ends were cut back, 6 bases at V and 2 bases at J, with 8 bases in the middle. Looked up from germline, CDR1 is SNHLY and CDR2 is FYNNEI. The CDR3, as DNA: TGTGCCAGCAGCCGGTTCGGCAATCAGCCCCAGCATTTT. This encodes CASSRFGNQPQHF.

This clonotype was seen a handful of times. This chain connects TRBV19 to TRBJ1-5, with 8 nucleotides matching TRBD1. V was pared by 9 bases and J by 5 bases, with 9 bases of the junction left unmatched. Looked up from germline, CDR1 is LNHDA and CDR2 is SQIVND (reference sequence). This CDR3 contains 14 residues. The CDR3 coding sequence is TGTGCCAGCGGACAGGGCGGGCGGGATCAGCCCCAGCATTTT. Amino acids: CASGQGGRDQPQHF. The full variable domain, its missing parts supplied by reference TRBV19 and TRBJ1-5, is DGGITQSPKYLFRKEGQNVTLSCEQNLNHDAMYWYRQDPGQGLRLIYYSQIVNDFQKGDIAEGYSVSREKKESFPLTVTSAQKNPTAFYLCASGQGGRDQPQHFGDGTRLSIL.

This clonotype was seen a handful of times. The rearrangement joins TRBV15 to TRBJ1-5; no definite D call. The CDR3 is made up of 12 amino acids. The V and J ends lost 1 base and 6 bases respectively, with 4 bases between them. Germline V gene data show CDR1 as LNHNV and CDR2 as YYDKDF (reference sequence). The CDR3 protein is CATSRGSQPQHF. Here the CDR3 DNA reads TGTGCCACCAGCAGAGGGTCTCAGCCCCAGCATTTT.

The chain is built from TRBV29-1 and TRBJ1-2, with D perhaps TRBD1 (5 bases). This CDR3 region has 12 residues. The germline CDR1 and CDR2 sequences are SQVTM and ANQGSEA. With 3 bases removed from V and 5 bases from J, the gap between germline ends came to 10 bases. The DNA for the CDR3 is TGCAGCGTTGACGCATGGGGGTATGGCTACACCTTC. Protein sequence: CSVDAWGYGYTF.

This clonotype has at least ten counts. The V gene is TRBV7-9, the J gene TRBJ2-5; possible D gene TRBD1, 6 bases. V dropped 8 bases and J dropped 5 bases, with 18 bases sitting between them. Germline loops: CDR1 SEHNR, CDR2 FQNEAQ (reference sequence). CDR3 size: 14 residues. The CDR3 coding sequence is TGTGCCAGCTCCCCCTCAGAGAGGGGGGAGACCCAGTACTTC. It translates to CASSPSERGETQYF.

This clonotype was seen only a few times. This chain joins TRBV2 and TRBJ1-5, with 7 bases fitting TRBD1. Germline trimming cut 6 bases from V and 5 bases from J; bases unmatched to any gene: 7. Germline values: CDR1 SNHLY, CDR2 FYNNEI. The CDR3 length is 14 residues. CDR3 protein: CASSGQAGDQPQHF. CDR3 coding DNA: TGTGCCAGCAGCGGACAGGCCGGGGATCAGCCCCAGCATTTT.

In this sample, this clonotype turned up many times. The V and J genes are TRBV5-1 and TRBJ2-5; D might be TRBD2 (5 bases). Per the germline V gene, CDR1 is SGHRS and CDR2 is YFSETQ. The length of the CDR3 is 14 residues. V lost 4 bases and J 7 bases, leaving 17 bases between the germline ends. The CDR3 nucleotides are TGCGCCAGCAGCGAGGATTCGCCCGGAGGGACCCAGTACTTC. It yields the protein CASSEDSPGGTQYF.

The chain couples TRBV18 to TRBJ2-6; no clear D gene. The germline V and J ends were trimmed by 4 bases and 4 bases, with 8 bases remaining between them. CDR1 and CDR2 from the germline V gene are KGHSH and LQKENI. The CDR3 contains 14 residues. The CDR3 region has the DNA TGTGCCAGCTCACAGGGTCTGGGGGCCAACGTCCTGACTTTC. Translation: CASSQGLGANVLTF. The variable domain in full, completed from reference TRBV18 and TRBJ2-6, reads NAGVMQNPRHLVRRRGQEARLRCSPMKGHSHVYWYRQLPEEGLKFMVYLQKENIIDESGMPKERFSAEFPKEGPSILRIQQVVRGDSAAYFCASSQGLGANVLTFGAGSRLTVL.

The rearrangement joins TRBV7-9 to TRBJ1-3; no definite D call. V dropped 5 bases and J dropped 0 bases, with 14 bases sitting between them. The CDR3 extends over 16 amino acids. Germline values: CDR1 SEHNR, CDR2 FQNEAQ (reference sequence). CDR3 sequence: CASSTSRPNSGNTIYF. CDR3 coding DNA: TGTGCCAGCAGCACCTCGAGGCCGAACTCTGGAAACACCATATATTTT.

This clonotype was counted a few times. The gene calls are TRBV19 and TRBJ1-1, with D uncertain. The germline V gene encodes CDR1 LNHDA and CDR2 SQIVND (reference sequence). The CDR3 consists of 17 residues. The V gene lost 2 bases and the J gene lost 5 bases, with 21 bases spanning the gap. The CDR3 DNA reads TGTGCCAGTAGTATACCACGGTCGGCAGCACTTAGAACTGAAGCTTTCTTT. Encoded protein: CASSIPRSAALRTEAFF. The full variable domain, completed using reference TRBV19 and TRBJ1-1, is DGGITQSPKYLFRKEGQNVTLSCEQNLNHDAMYWYRQDPGQGLRLIYYSQIVNDFQKGDIAEGYSVSREKKESFPLTVTSAQKNPTAFYLCASSIPRSAALRTEAFFGQGTRLTVV.

This clonotype has only a few counts. It may be a read error: a sequence one base away is much more abundant. The chain carries TRBV20-1 and TRBJ2-5, with TRBD1 identical over 9 bases. From germline, CDR1 is DFQATT and CDR2 SNEGSKA (reference sequence). The CDR3 spans 15 residues. CDR3 nucleotides: TGCAGTGCTAGAGTGGACAGGGGCAACCAAGAGACCCAGTGCTTC. This sequence encodes CSARVDRGNQETQCF.

The J gene is TRBJ2-7, the V gene TRBV2; 9 bases map to TRBD2. Trimming cost V 7 bases and J 3 bases; bases outside gene matches: 7. The CDR3 has 14 residues. Germline V gives CDR1 SNHLY, CDR2 FYNNEI. The CDR3 nucleotides are TGTGCCAGCACGGCTAGCGGGACAAACTACGAGCAGTACTTC. Its translation is CASTASGTNYEQYF.

The rearrangement uses TRBV2 and TRBJ2-5; D is perhaps TRBD1 (5 bases). The CDR3 is 14 amino acids. Trimming left V 5 bases short and J 2 bases short, with 12 bases between. The germline CDR1 and CDR2 sequences are SNHLY and FYNNEI. The CDR3 bases are TGTGCCAGCAGTCGTACTACAGGTCAAGAGACCCAGTACTTC. Protein sequence: CASSRTTGQETQYF.

This clonotype came up many times. The rearrangement links TRBV25-1 to TRBJ1-1; D unclear. V gave up 2 bases and J gave up 1 base, with 5 bases separating them. Germline V gene lookup returns CDR1 MGHDK and CDR2 SYGVNS. The CDR3 has 13 amino acids. CDR3 sequence reads: CASSELWNTEAFF. CDR3 nucleotide sequence: TGTGCCAGCAGTGAACTGTGGAACACTGAAGCTTTCTTT.

The chain employs TRBV7-8 and TRBJ1-3; possibly TRBD1 for D (6 bases). CDR1 and CDR2 from the germline V gene are SGHVS and FQNEAQ. This CDR3 comprises 15 residues. Trimming shortened V by 5 bases and J by 0 bases, and 11 bases separated the two germline ends. CDR3 coding DNA: TGTGCCAGCAGCAACCGGGACATCTCTGGAAACACCATATATTTT. It specifies CASSNRDISGNTIYF.

The V gene is TRBV11-2, the J gene TRBJ1-4, with D tentatively TRBD1 (6 bases). CDR3 length: 14 amino acids. CDR1 is SGHAT and CDR2 is FQNNGV in the germline V gene. Trimming cost V 5 bases and J 5 bases, with 12 bases left between them. Written as DNA, the CDR3 is TGTGCCAGCAGCCGACCGGACAGAAATGAAAAACTGTTTTTT. It translates to CASSRPDRNEKLFF.

This clonotype occurred a few times. The rearrangement joins TRBV30 to TRBJ2-5, with 8 positions matching TRBD2. V lost 8 bases to trimming and J lost 5 bases; unmatched junction nucleotides: 13. Germline-derived CDR1 and CDR2 are GTSNPN and SVGIG (reference sequence). This CDR3 contains 14 residues. CDR3 residues: CAGGSGRSWETQYF. For the CDR3, the DNA is TGTGCCGGGGGGAGCGGGAGAAGCTGGGAGACCCAGTACTTC.

This clonotype was recorded many times. The rearrangement links TRBV5-1 to TRBJ1-5; possibly TRBD1 for D (5 bases). The CDR3 spans 15 residues. Germline CDR1 reads SGHRS; CDR2 reads YFSETQ. Trimming pared 4 bases from V and 0 bases from J, leaving 11 bases between. The chain's CDR3 is CASSEQGYSNQPQHF. The CDR3 coding sequence is TGCGCCAGCAGCGAGCAGGGTTATAGCAATCAGCCCCAGCATTTT.

This clonotype was seen many times. This chain connects TRBV6-1 to TRBJ2-7; D is perhaps TRBD1 or TRBD2 (5 bases each). The germline gives CDR1 MNHNS, CDR2 SASEGT. There are 14 residues in the CDR3. V was cut by 0 bases and J by 7 bases, with 13 bases left in between. The CDR3 sequence: CASSEASGQREQYF. As DNA, the CDR3 is TGTGCCAGCAGTGAAGCATCGGGGCAGAGGGAGCAGTACTTC.

This clonotype occurred many times. The CDR3 DNA is TGCAGTGCTTATACAGGGGGCAGGACGAACACTGAAGCTTTCTTT. This gives the protein CSAYTGGRTNTEAFF. This chain links TRBV20-1 with TRBJ1-1; TRBD1 aligns across 9 bases. CDR1 is DFQATT, CDR2 SNEGSKA, per germline (reference sequence). The CDR3 is 15 amino acids. V was pared by 5 bases and J by 1 base, with 8 bases of the junction left unmatched.

This chain uses TRBV20-1 with TRBJ1-2; D is unclear. The CDR3 is 12 residues long. Deletions cut 3 bases from V and 4 bases from J, with 9 bases between. CDR1 is DFQATT, CDR2 SNEGSKA, per germline (reference sequence). The CDR3 DNA reads as TGCAGTGCTAGTCAGGCGGGCTATGGCTACACCTTC. Translating it yields CSASQAGYGYTF.

This clonotype has more than one count but fewer than ten. The gene calls are TRBV4-1 and TRBJ2-7; D might be TRBD1 (5 bases). The CDR3 has 13 amino acids. The V end was cut by 3 bases, the J end by 5 bases, with 11 bases between. Germline lookup yields CDR1 MGHRA and CDR2 YSYEKL. The CDR3 DNA sequence: TGCGCCAGCAGCCAGCGAGACAGTGACGAGCAGTACTTC. It yields the protein CASSQRDSDEQYF.

As DNA, the CDR3 is TGTGCCACCAGTAAGACTAGCGGGCTCTACGAGCAGTACTTC. Its protein is CATSKTSGLYEQYF. This sequence joins TRBV24-1 and TRBJ2-7; the match to TRBD2 covers 10 bases. Germline CDR1 KGHDR, CDR2 SFDVKD. This CDR3 spans 14 amino acids. V lost 6 bases to trimming and J lost 3 bases; unmatched junction nucleotides: 4.

This clonotype came up a few times. The rearrangement links TRBV10-3 to TRBJ1-2; tentatively, D is TRBD1 (5 bases). This CDR3 has 15 amino acids. CDR1 and CDR2 (germline): ENHRY, SYGVKD. Deletions cut 0 bases from V and 5 bases from J, with 13 bases between. This CDR3 reads CAISESMRGRYGYTF. In nucleotides, the CDR3 is TGTGCCATCAGTGAGTCGATGAGGGGAAGGTATGGCTACACCTTC.

This rearrangement joins TRBV20-1 to TRBJ1-1; no clear D gene. This CDR3 has 11 amino acids. CDR1 and CDR2 (germline): DFQATT, SNEGSKA (reference sequence). The germline V and J ends were trimmed by 4 bases and 11 bases, with 14 bases remaining between them. CDR3 bases: TGCAGTGCTATGGGTATGGGCAGGGCTTTCTTT. Translated: CSAMGMGRAFF.

The chain joins TRBV7-2 to TRBJ1-6; D is ambiguous. The CDR3 is 14 residues long. Germline V gene data show CDR1 as SGHTA and CDR2 as FQGNSA. The V end was cut by 2 bases, the J end by 9 bases, with 11 bases between. CDR3 DNA: TGTGCCAGCAGCTTAACCGGTCCTCGTTCACCCCTCCACTTT. This gives the protein CASSLTGPRSPLHF.

J is TRBJ1-2 and V is TRBV20-1; D is perhaps TRBD1 (6 bases). V lost 0 bases and J lost 0, with 14 bases in between. This CDR3 region has 16 residues. The germline V gene encodes CDR1 DFQATT and CDR2 SNEGSKA (reference sequence). The CDR3 nucleotides are TGCAGTGCTAGAGATTACAGGGCCAGTTCTAACTATGGCTACACCTTC. Encoded protein: CSARDYRASSNYGYTF.